This note documents a single TCR beta chain sequence. This entry belongs to a study of blood T cell repertoires in COVID-19. The overall study: Sites in the United States, Italy and Spain provided acute and convalescent COVID-19 samples. PBMCs, B-cell-depleted T cells, or T cells provided the cDNA or gDNA that made up the material.

Original methodology: Using reference gene primer amplification, nucleated cell counts were estimated. Measured with immunoSEQ multiplex PCR; TCRdb has only the in-frame clones, and not every one. V, J and clone size are taken as reported in that table, and D and trimming were inferred from the DNA itself. The sample has some 33,000 clones; about 88% are singletons. The germline V gene encodes CDR1 MNHEY and CDR2 SVGAGI. V was trimmed by 2 bases and J by 3 bases, leaving 5 bases between them. The CDR3 is 12 residues long. This TCR was recovered from a human donor in a cohort sampled during active COVID-19. The J gene is TRBJ2-7, the V gene TRBV6-5; unclear D gene. The sample comprised peripheral blood. CDR3 nucleotides: TGTGCCAGCAGTTACGGCCTCTACGAGCAGTACTTC. Translation gives CASSYGLYEQYF.